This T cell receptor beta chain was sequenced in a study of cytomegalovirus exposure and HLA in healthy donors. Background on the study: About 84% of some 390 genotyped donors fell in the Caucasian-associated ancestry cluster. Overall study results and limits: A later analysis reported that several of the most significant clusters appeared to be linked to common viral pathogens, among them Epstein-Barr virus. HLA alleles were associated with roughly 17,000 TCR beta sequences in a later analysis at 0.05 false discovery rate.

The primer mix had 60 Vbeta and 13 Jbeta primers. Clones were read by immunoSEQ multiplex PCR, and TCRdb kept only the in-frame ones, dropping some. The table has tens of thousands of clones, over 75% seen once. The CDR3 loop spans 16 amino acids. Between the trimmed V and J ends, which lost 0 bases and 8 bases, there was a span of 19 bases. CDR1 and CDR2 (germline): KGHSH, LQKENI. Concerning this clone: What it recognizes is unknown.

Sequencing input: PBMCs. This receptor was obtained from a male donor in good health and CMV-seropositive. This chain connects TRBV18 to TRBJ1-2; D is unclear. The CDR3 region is CASSPPLGNFSRGYTF. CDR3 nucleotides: TGTGCCAGCTCACCACCTCTAGGAAATTTTAGTCGCGGCTACACCTTC.